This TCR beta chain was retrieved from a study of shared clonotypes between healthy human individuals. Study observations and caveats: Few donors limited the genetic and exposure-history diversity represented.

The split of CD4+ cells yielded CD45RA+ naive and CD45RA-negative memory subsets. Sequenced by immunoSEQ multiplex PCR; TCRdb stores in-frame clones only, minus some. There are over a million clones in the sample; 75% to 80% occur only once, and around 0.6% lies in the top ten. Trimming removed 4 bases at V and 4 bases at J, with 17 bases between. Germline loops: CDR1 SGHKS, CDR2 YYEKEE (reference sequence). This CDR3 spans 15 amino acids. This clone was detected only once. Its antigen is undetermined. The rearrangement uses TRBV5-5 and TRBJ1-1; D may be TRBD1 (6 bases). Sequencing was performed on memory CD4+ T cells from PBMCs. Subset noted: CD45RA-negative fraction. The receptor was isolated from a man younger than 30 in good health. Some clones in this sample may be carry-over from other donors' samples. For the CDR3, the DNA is TGTGCCAGCAGCCTCATTGCAGGGGATGGCACTGAAGCTTTCTTT. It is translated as CASSLIAGDGTEAFF.